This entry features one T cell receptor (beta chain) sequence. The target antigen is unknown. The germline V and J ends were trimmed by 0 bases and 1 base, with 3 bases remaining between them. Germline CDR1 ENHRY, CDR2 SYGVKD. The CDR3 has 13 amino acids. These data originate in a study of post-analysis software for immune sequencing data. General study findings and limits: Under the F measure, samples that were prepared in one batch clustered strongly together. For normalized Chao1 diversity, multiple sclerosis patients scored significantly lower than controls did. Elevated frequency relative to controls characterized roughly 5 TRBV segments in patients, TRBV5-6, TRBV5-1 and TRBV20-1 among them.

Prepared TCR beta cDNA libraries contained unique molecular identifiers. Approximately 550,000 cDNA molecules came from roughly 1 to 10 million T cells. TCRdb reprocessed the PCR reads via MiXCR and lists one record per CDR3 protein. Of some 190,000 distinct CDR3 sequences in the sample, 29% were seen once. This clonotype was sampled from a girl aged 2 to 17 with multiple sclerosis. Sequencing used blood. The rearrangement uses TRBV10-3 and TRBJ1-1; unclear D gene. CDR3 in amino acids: CAISESANTEAFF. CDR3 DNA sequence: TGTGCCATCAGTGAGTCAGCGAACACTGAAGCTTTCTTT.